The rows below give T cell receptor beta chains drawn from one sample of a study of T cell repertoires in cytomegalovirus infection. TCRdb processed the reads anew with MiXCR; each CDR3 protein has one entry. In the table there are some 390,000 distinct CDR3 sequences, roughly 18% of which are singletons. The sample consisted of PBMCs. The receptors come from a human donor in good health (CMV status not recorded). Some clones in this sample may be carry-over from other donors' samples. Both conserved end residues are trimmed from each CDR3.

>TRBV7-2|TRBJ2-5
ASSLLGRYREGETQY
>TRBV7-2|TRBJ1-2
ASSLEGHGYT
>TRBV12-3/TRBV12-4|TRBJ2-7
ASSLALLAGRPYEQY
>TRBV7-6|TRBJ2-1
ASSQGTPGGEQF
>TRBV19|TRBJ2-7
ASRKATHYEQY
>TRBV7-8|TRBJ2-5
ASSLAPPRWGRETQY
>TRBV28|TRBJ1-1
ASSRWAAGNSEAF
>TRBV7-9|TRBJ2-1
ASEAATYNEQF
>TRBV5-1|TRBJ2-7
ASSLSDRNPTYEQY
>TRBV7-2|TRBJ1-1
ASSLGGQGSEAF
>TRBV11-2|TRBJ1-2
ASSLFPRDYGYT
>TRBV5-1|TRBJ2-1
ASSPGLAEEQF
>TRBV7-8|TRBJ2-7
ASSLLHPREQY
>TRBV5-4|TRBJ2-5
ASSSNEETQY
>TRBV7-2|TRBJ1-1
ASSLGGRVTEAF
>TRBV5-1|TRBJ2-1
ASSPQEGGNEQF
>TRBV6-1|TRBJ2-1
ASSEIGQSNEQF
>TRBV4-1|TRBJ2-7
ASSQVGYEQY
>TRBV12-3/TRBV12-4|TRBJ2-3
ASSRSLWTGGITDTQY
>TRBV4-3|TRBJ2-2
ASSQDLRGSGAGELF
>TRBV5-6|TRBJ1-1
ASSLEGGGPWTEAF
>TRBV6-2/TRBV6-3|TRBJ1-1
ASSYPGGNTEAF
>TRBV15|TRBJ2-7
ATSIVGRQGDYEQY
>TRBV7-2|TRBJ2-5
ASSLVGGWAAETQY
>TRBV4-3|TRBJ1-4
ASSQSLTGENEKLF
>TRBV28|TRBJ1-1
PPPLVNTEAF
>TRBV5-5|TRBJ2-2
ASSWDGDTGELF
>TRBV7-3|TRBJ2-1
ASSGQSYNEQF
>TRBV6-2/TRBV6-3|TRBJ2-1
ASSYWNNEQF
>TRBV7-2|TRBJ2-1
ASSQRTGVLEQF
>TRBV2|TRBJ2-1
ASSVVQGGEQF
>TRBV10-3|TRBJ1-2
AIEEPGGYT